Below, one T cell receptor beta chain is given with its context. Regarding treatment: about 20 received Ad26.COV2.S at low or high dose, single or two shots; 5 received placebo; per-sample allocation not given. Day 63 after the first injection of vaccine or placebo was the sampling time. Trimming took 0 bases from V and 3 from J, leaving 15 bases between them. CDR3 size: 17 residues. Germline CDR1 and CDR2: LGHNA and YSLEER. The table came from immunoSEQ multiplex PCR; TCRdb's copy has only in-frame clones and leaves some out. The sample holds 300,000 to 400,000 clones; around nine tenths are singletons and the top ten take roughly 3.1%. This sample stems from a study of Ad26.COV2.S vaccination and SARS-CoV-2 variants. Study summary: The vaccine Ad26.COV2.S was put into the muscle once, or twice with 56 days between.

This receptor was identified in a person between 18 and 65 years old who received the Ad26.COV2.S COVID-19 vaccine or a placebo. Here the sequenced sample was peripheral blood, taken in a trial of Ad26.COV2.S vaccine versus placebo. The chain is built from TRBV4-3 and TRBJ1-5; no firm D call. CDR3: CASSQDWGGKINQPQHF. CDR3 DNA: TGCGCCAGCAGCCAAGATTGGGGAGGGAAAATCAATCAGCCCCAGCATTTT.